This T cell receptor (beta chain) was found in a study of identical twins. This clonotype was seen a few times. V lost 0 bases and J 3 bases, leaving 12 bases between the germline ends. CDR1 and CDR2 from the germline V gene are SGHRS and YFSETQ. There are 16 residues in the CDR3. Carrying unique molecular identifiers, the cDNA also gained a universal primer site through template switching. TCRdb reprocessed the 5' RACE reads with MiXCR, giving one entry per CDR3 protein. The sample includes 500,000 to 700,000 distinct CDR3 sequences, less than 9% of them seen just once. This sample was also put to use in a study of yellow fever vaccine responses in identical twins.

This TCR was recovered from a young woman in good health. The rearrangement links TRBV5-1 to TRBJ2-2; the D is unclear. The sample was PBMCs. In DNA form, the CDR3 reads TGCGCCAGCAGCTTGGCCGATTTGGCATACACCGGGGAGCTGTTTTTT. Translated: CASSLADLAYTGELFF.